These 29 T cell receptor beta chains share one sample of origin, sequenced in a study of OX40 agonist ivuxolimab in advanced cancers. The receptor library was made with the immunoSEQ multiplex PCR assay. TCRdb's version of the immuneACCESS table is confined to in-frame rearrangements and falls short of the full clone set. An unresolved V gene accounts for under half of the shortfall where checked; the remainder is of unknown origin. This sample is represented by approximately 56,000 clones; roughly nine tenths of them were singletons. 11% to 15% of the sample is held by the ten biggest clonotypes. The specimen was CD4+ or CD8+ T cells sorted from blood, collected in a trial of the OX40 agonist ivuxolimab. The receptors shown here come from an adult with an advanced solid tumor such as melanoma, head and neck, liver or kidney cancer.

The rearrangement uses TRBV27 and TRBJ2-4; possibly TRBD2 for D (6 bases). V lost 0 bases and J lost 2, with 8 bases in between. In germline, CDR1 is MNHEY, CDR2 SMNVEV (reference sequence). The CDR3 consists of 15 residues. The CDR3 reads CASSLSGGSKNIQYF. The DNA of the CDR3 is TGTGCCAGCAGTTTATCGGGGGGTTCCAAAAACATTCAGTACTTC.

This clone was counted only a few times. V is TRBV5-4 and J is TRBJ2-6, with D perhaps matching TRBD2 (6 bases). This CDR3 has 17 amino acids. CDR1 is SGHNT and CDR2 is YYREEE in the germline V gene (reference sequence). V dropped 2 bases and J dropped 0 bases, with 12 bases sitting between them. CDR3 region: CASSFIQDYSGANVLTF. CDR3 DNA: TGTGCCAGCAGCTTCATACAGGACTACTCTGGGGCCAACGTCCTGACTTTC.

CDR3 sequence (DNA): TGTGCCAGTAGTATAGTCCGCTACAATGAGCAGTTCTTC. It yields the protein CASSIVRYNEQFF. The J gene is TRBJ2-1, the V gene TRBV19; D ambiguous. Deletions cut 1 base from V and 3 bases from J, with 4 bases between. Germline CDR1 is LNHDA and CDR2 is SQIVND (reference sequence). The CDR3 is 13 amino acids.

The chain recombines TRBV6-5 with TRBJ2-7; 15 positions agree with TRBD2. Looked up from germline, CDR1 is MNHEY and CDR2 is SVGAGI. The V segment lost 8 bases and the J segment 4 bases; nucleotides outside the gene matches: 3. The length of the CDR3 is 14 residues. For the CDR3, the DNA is TGTGCCAGCGGGACTAGCGGGGGGTGGTACGAGCAGTACTTC. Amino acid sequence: CASGTSGGWYEQYF.

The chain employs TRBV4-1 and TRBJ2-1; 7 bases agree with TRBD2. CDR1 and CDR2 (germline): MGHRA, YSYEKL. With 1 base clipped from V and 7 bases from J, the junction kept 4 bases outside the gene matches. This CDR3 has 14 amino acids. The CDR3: CASSQGLGGNEQFF. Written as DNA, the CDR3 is TGCGCCAGCAGCCAAGGCCTCGGGGGGAATGAGCAGTTCTTC.

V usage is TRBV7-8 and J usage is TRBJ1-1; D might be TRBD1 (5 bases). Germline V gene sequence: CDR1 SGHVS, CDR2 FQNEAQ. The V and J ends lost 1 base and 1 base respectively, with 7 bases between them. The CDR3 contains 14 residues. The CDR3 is CASSLDRRNTEAFF. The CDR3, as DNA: TGTGCCAGCAGCTTAGACAGGAGGAACACTGAAGCTTTCTTT.

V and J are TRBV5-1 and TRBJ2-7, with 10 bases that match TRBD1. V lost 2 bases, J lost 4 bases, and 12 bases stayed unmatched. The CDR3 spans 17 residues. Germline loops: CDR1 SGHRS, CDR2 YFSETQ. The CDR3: CASSFGLGDRGLYEQYF. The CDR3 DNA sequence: TGCGCCAGCAGCTTTGGATTAGGGGACAGGGGATTGTACGAGCAGTACTTC.

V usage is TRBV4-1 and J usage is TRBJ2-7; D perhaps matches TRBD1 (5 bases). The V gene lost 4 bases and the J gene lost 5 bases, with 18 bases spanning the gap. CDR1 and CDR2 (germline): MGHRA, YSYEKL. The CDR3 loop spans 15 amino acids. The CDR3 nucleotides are TGCGCCAGCAGCCGCGAACCAGGGAAAGTCAACGAGCAGTACTTC. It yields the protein CASSREPGKVNEQYF.

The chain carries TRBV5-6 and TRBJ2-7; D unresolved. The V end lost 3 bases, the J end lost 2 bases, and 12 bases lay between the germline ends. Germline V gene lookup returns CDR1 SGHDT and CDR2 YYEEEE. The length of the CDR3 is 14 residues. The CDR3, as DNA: TGTGCCAGCAGCTCTTCGTGGGTAGCCTACGAGCAGTACTTC. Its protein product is CASSSSWVAYEQYF.

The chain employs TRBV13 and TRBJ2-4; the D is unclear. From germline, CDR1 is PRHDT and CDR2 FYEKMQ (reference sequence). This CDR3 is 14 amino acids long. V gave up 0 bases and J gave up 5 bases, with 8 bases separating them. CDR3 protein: CASSLGGAENIQYF. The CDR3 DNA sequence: TGTGCCAGCAGCTTAGGGGGCGCGGAAAACATTCAGTACTTC.

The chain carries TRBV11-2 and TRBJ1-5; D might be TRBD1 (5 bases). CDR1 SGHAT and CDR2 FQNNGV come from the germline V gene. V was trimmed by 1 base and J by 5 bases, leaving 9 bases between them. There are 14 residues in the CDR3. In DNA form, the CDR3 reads TGTGCCAGCAGCTTAGTAGGGGTAGATCAGCCCCAGCATTTT. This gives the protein CASSLVGVDQPQHF.

The CDR3 loop is CASSLKGGEAFF. For the CDR3, the DNA is TGTGCCAGCAGCTTAAAAGGGGGTGAAGCTTTCTTT. This chain links TRBV7-3 with TRBJ1-1; maybe TRBD1 (6 bases). V lost 1 base and J 7 bases, leaving 7 bases between the germline ends. The germline gives CDR1 SGHTA, CDR2 FQGTGA. The CDR3 contains 12 residues.

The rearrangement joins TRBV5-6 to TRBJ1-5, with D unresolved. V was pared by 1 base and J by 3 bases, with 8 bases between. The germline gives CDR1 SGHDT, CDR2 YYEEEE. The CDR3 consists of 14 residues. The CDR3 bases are TGTGCCAGCAGCTTGCCGGGCCCCAATCAGCCCCAGCATTTT. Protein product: CASSLPGPNQPQHF.

The CDR3, as DNA: TGTGCCAGCTACGGGGGGACCACTAATGAAAAACTGTTTTTT. Its translation is CASYGGTTNEKLFF. This rearrangement joins TRBV27 to TRBJ1-4; D perhaps matches TRBD1 (5 bases). Germline loops: CDR1 MNHEY, CDR2 SMNVEV (reference sequence). The CDR3 sequence is 14 residues long. Trimming removed 8 bases at V and 2 bases at J, with 12 bases between.

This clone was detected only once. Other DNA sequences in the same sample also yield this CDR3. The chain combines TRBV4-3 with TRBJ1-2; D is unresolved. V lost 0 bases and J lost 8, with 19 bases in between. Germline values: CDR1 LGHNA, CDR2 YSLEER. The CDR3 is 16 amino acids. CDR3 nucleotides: TGCGCCAGCAGCCAAGATGCAGGTGAGGACCTTGGCGGCTACACCTTC. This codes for CASSQDAGEDLGGYTF.

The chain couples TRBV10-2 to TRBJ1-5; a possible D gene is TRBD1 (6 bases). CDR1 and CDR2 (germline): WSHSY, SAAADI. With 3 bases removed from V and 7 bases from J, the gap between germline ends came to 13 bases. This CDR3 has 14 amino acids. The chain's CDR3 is CASSDRGGNQPQHF. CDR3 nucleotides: TGCGCCAGCAGTGATCGAGGGGGAAACCAGCCCCAGCATTTT.

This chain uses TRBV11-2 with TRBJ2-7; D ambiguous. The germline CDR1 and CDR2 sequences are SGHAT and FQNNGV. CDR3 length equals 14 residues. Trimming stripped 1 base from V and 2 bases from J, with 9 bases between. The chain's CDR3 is CASSLATQAYEQYF. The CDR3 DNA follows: TGTGCCAGCAGCTTAGCCACCCAAGCCTACGAGCAGTACTTC.

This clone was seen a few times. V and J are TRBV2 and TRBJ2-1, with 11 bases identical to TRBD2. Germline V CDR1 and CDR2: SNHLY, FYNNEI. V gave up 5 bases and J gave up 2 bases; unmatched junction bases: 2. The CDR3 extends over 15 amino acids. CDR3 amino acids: CASSLAGGPYNEQFF. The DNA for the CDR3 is TGTGCCAGCAGTTTAGCGGGGGGGCCCTACAATGAGCAGTTCTTC.

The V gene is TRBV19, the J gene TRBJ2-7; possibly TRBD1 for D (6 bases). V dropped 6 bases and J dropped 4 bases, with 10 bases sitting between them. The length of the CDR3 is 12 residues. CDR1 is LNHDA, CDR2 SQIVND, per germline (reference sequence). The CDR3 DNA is TGTGCCAGTAGCACCCAGGGGTACGAGCAGTACTTC. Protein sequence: CASSTQGYEQYF.

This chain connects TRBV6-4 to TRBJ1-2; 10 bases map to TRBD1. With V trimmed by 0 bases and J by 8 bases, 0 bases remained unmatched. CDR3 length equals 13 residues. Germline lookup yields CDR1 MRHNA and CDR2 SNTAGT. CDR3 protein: CASSDSTGGGYTF. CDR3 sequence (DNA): TGTGCCAGCAGTGACTCGACAGGGGGCGGCTACACCTTC.

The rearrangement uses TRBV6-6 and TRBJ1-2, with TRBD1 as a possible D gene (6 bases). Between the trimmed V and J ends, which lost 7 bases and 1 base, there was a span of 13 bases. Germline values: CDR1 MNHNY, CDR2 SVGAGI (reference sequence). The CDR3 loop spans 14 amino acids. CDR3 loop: CASIEGEFNYGYTF. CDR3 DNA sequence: TGTGCCAGCATTGAGGGGGAGTTTAACTATGGCTACACCTTC.

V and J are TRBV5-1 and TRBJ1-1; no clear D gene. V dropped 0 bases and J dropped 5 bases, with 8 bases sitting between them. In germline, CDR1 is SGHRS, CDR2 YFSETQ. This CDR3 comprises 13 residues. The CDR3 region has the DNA TGCGCCAGCAGCTTGGGGGGTGGAACTGAAGCTTTCTTT. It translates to CASSLGGGTEAFF.

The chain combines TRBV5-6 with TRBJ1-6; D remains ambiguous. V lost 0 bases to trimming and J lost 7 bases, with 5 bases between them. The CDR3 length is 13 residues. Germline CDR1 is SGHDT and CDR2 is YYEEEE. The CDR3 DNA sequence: TGTGCCAGCAGCTTGGCGGTCAATTCACCCCTCCACTTT. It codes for CASSLAVNSPLHF.

CDR3 amino acids: CASSFFIRGGLGTEAFF. CDR3 nucleotides: TGTGCCAGCAGCTTCTTTATACGAGGAGGGCTAGGCACTGAAGCTTTCTTT. The rearrangement links TRBV5-8 to TRBJ1-1, with D hard to call. Germline V CDR1 and CDR2: SGHTS, YDEGEE. CDR3 length equals 17 residues. V lost 2 bases to trimming and J lost 4 bases, with 21 bases between them.

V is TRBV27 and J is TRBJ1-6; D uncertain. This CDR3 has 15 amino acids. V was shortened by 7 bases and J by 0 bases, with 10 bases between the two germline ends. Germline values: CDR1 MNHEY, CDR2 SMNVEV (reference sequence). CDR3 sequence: CASTSPSSYNSPLHF. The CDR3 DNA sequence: TGTGCCAGCACCTCCCCGAGCTCCTATAATTCACCCCTCCACTTT.

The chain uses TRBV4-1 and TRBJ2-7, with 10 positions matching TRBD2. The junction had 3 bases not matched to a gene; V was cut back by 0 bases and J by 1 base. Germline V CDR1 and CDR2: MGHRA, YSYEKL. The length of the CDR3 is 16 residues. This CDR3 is CASSQDTSGVSYEQYF. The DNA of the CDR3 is TGCGCCAGCAGCCAAGATACTAGCGGGGTTTCCTACGAGCAGTACTTC.

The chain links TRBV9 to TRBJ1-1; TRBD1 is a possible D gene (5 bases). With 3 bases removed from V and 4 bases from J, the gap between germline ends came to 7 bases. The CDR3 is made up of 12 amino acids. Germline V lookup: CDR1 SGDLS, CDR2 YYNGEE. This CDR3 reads CASSGGTTEAFF. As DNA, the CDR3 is TGTGCCAGCAGCGGAGGGACCACTGAAGCTTTCTTT.

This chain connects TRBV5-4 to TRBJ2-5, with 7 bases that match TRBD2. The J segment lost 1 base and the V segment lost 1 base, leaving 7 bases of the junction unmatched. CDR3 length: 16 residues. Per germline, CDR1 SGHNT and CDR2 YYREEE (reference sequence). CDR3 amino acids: CASSLMGGVFQETQYF. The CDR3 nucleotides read TGTGCCAGCAGCTTGATGGGGGGGGTCTTCCAAGAGACCCAGTACTTC.

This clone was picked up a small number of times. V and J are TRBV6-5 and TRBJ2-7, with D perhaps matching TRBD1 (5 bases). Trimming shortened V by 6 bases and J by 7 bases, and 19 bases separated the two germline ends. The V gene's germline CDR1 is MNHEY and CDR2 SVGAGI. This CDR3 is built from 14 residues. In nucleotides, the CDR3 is TGTGCCAGCAGATCTACCCTGGGGCTGGAAGAGCAGTACTTC. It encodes CASRSTLGLEEQYF.